Sequencing of this TCR beta chain was carried out in a study of T cells expressing NK-cell markers. TCRdb processed the 5' RACE reads again and assigns one entry to each CDR3 protein, with no DNA. This sample contains 350,000 to 400,000 distinct CDR3 sequences. Per germline, CDR1 SGHRS and CDR2 YFSETQ. CDR3 length equals 14 residues. What was sequenced was blood T cells: a sorted CD56 or NKG2C T cell subset, CD4+ or CD8+ T cells, or bulk PBMC T cells (not recorded which). The clonotype originates from a woman between 50 and 59 years old in good health. V gene TRBV5-1 combines with J gene TRBJ2-3; TCRdb's D call, TRBD1, is unchecked because there is no DNA. The CDR3 region is CASSAPGVPDTQYF.